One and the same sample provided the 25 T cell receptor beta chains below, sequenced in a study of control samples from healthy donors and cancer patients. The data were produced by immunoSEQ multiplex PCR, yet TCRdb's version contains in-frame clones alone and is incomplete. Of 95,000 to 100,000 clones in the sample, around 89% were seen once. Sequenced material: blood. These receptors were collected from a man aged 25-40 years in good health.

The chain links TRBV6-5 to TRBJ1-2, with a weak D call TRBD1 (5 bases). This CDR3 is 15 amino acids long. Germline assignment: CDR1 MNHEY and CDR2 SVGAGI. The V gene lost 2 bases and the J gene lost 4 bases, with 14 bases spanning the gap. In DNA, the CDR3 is TGTGCCAGCAGTTACGGGGGATCCCCCGGCTATGGCTACACCTTC. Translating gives CASSYGGSPGYGYTF.

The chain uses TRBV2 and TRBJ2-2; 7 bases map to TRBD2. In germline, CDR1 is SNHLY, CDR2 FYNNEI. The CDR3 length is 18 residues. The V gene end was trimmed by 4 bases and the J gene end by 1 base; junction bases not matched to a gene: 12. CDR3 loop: CASSVRTLTGGNTGELFF. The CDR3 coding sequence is TGTGCCAGCAGTGTTCGGACTCTCACGGGGGGGAACACCGGGGAGCTGTTTTTT.

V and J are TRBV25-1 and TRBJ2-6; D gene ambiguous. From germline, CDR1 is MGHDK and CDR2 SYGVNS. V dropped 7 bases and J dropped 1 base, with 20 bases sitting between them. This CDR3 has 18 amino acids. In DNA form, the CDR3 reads TGTGCCAGCACCCGGAAGGGTTCCCAGGAGTCTGGGGCCAACGTCCTGACTTTC. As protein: CASTRKGSQESGANVLTF.

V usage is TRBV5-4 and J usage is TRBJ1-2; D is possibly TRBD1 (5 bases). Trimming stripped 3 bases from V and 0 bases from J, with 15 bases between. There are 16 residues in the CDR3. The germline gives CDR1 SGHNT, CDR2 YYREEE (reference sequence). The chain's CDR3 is CASSSTWGSPNYGYTF. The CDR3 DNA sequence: TGTGCCAGCAGCTCAACTTGGGGCAGTCCTAACTATGGCTACACCTTC.

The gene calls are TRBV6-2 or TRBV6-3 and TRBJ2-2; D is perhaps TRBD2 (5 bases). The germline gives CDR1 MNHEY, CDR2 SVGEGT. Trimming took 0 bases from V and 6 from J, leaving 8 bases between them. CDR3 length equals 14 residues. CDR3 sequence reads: CASSYSYGAGELFF. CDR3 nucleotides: TGTGCCAGCAGTTACTCGTACGGGGCCGGGGAGCTGTTTTTT.

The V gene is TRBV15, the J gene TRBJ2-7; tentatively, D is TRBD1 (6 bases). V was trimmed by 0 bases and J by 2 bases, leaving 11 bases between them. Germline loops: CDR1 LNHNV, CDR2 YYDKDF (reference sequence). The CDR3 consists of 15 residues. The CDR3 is CATSRDRGNTYEQYV. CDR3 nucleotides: TGTGCCACCAGCAGAGATAGGGGGAATACCTACGAGCAGTACGTC.

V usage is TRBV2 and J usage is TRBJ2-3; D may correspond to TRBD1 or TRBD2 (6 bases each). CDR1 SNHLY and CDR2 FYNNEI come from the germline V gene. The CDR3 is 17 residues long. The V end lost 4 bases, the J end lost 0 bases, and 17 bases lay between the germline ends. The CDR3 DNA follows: TGTGCCAGCAGTGTTCAGGGGCTTGGACTAAGCACAGATACGCAGTATTTT. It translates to CASSVQGLGLSTDTQYF.

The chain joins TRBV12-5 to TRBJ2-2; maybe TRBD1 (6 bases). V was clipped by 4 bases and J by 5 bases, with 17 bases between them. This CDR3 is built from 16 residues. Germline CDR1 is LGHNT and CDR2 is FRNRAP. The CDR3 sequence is CASGSDSVRLTGELFF. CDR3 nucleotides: TGTGCTAGTGGTTCGGACAGCGTGAGGCTAACCGGGGAGCTGTTTTTT. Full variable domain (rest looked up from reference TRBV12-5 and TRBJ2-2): DARVTQTPRHKVTEMGQEVTMRCQPILGHNTVFWYRQTMMQGLELLAYFRNRAPLDDSGMPKDRFSAEMPDATLATLKIQPSEPRDSAVYFCASGSDSVRLTGELFFGEGSRLTVL.

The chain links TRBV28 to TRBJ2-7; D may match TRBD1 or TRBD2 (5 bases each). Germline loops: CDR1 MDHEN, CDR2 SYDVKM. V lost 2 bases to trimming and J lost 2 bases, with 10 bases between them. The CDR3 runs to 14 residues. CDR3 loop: CASSLGQGAYEQYF. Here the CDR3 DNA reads TGTGCCAGCAGTTTAGGCCAGGGAGCCTACGAGCAGTACTTC.

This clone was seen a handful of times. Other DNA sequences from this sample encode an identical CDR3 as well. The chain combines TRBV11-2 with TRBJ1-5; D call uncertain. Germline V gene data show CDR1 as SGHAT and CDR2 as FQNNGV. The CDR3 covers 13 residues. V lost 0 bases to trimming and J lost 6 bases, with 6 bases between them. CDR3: CASSLDRGQPQHF. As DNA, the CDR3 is TGTGCCAGCAGCTTAGATCGGGGTCAGCCCCAGCATTTT.

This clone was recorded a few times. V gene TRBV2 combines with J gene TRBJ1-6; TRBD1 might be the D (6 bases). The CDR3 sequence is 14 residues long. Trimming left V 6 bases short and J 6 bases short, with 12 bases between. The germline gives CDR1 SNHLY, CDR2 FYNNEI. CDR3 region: CASSSTGLNSPLHF. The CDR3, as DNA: TGTGCCAGCAGCTCCACAGGGCTTAATTCACCCCTCCACTTT.

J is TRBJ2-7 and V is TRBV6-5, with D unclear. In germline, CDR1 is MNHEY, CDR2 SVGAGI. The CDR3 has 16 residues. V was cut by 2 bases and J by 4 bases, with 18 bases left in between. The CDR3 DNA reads TGTGCCAGCAGTTACGGTCCGGGTAGCACAACATACGAGCAGTACTTC. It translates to CASSYGPGSTTYEQYF.

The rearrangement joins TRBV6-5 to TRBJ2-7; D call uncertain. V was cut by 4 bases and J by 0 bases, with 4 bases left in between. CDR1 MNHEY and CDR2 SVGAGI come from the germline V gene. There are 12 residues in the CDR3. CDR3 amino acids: CASSSNSYEQYF. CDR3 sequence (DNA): TGTGCCAGCAGTTCGAACTCCTACGAGCAGTACTTC.

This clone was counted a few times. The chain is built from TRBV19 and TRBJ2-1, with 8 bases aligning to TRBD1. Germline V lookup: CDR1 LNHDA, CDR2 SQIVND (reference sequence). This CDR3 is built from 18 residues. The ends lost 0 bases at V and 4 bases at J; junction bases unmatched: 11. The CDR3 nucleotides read TGTGCCAGTAGTATAGATAGATCGGACAGGGATGGGTACAATGAGCAGTTCTTC. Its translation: CASSIDRSDRDGYNEQFF.

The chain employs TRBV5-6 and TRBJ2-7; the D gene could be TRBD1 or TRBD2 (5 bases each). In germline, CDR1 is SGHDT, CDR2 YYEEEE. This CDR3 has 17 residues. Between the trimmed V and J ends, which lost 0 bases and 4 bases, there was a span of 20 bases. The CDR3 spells CASSLATEGVPYYEQYV. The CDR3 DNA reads TGTGCCAGCAGCTTGGCGACAGAGGGAGTCCCGTATTACGAGCAGTACGTC.

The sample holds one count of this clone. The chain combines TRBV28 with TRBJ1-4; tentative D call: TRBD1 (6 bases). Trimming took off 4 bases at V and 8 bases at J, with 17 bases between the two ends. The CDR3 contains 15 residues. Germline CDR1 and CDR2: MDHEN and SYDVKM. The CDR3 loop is CASSWGGGRGEKLFF. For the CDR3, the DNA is TGTGCCAGCAGTTGGGGCGGGGGGCGAGGAGAAAAACTGTTTTTT.

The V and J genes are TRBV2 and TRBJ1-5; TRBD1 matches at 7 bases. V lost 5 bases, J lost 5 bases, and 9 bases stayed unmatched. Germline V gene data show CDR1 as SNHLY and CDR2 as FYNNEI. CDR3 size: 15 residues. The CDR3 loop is CASSRGGGADQPQHF. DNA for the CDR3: TGTGCCAGCAGTCGGGGAGGGGGCGCTGATCAGCCCCAGCATTTT.

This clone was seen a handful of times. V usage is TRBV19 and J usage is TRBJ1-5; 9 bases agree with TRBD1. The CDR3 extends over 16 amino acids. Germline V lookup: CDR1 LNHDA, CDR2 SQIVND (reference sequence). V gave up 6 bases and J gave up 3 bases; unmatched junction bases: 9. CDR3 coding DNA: TGTGCCAGTAGCACGGACAGGGGCCTCACCAATCAGCCCCAGCATTTT. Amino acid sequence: CASSTDRGLTNQPQHF.

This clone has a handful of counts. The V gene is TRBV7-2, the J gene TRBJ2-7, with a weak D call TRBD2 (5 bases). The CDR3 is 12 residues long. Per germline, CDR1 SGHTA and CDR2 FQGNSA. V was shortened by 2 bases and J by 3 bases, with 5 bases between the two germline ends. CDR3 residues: CASSLSGYEQYF. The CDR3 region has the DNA TGTGCCAGCAGCTTAAGCGGCTACGAGCAGTACTTC.

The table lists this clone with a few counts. As DNA, the CDR3 is TGTGCCTCTGGAGAGGGATACACTGAAGCTTTCTTT. Residues: CASGEGYTEAFF. The V call is TRBV3-1 (or the pseudogene TRBV3-2), the J call TRBJ1-1; D remains unclear. Germline assignment: CDR1 LGHDT and CDR2 YNNKEL (reference sequence). This CDR3 region has 12 residues. Trimming left V 11 bases short and J 3 bases short, with 13 bases between.

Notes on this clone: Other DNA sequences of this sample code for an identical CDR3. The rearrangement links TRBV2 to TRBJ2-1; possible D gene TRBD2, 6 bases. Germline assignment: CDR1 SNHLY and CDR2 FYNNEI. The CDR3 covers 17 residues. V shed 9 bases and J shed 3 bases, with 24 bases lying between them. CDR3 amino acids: CARDKGRGRSNYNEQFF. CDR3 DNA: TGTGCCAGAGATAAGGGACGGGGGAGATCAAACTACAATGAGCAGTTCTTC.

The CDR3 nucleotides are TGTGCCAGTAACACGGTTCGGAGTGAAAAACTGTTTTTT. Translated: CASNTVRSEKLFF. The chain couples TRBV19 to TRBJ1-4; D gene ambiguous. Trimming shortened V by 7 bases and J by 7 bases, and 13 bases separated the two germline ends. CDR1 and CDR2 (germline): LNHDA, SQIVND (reference sequence). The CDR3 has 13 amino acids.

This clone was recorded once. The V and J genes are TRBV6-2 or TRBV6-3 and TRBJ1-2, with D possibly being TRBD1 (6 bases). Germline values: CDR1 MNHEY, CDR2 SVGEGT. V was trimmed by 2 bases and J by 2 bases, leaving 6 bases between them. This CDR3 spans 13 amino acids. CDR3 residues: CASSYTGNYGYTF. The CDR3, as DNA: TGTGCCAGCAGTTACACAGGGAACTATGGCTACACCTTC.

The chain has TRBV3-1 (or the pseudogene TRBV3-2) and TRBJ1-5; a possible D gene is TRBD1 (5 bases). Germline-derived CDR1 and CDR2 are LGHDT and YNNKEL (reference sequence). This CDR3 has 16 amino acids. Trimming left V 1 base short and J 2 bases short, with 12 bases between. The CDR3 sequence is CASSQGAGRRNQPQHF. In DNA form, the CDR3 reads TGTGCCAGCAGCCAAGGGGCGGGGCGGCGCAATCAGCCCCAGCATTTT.

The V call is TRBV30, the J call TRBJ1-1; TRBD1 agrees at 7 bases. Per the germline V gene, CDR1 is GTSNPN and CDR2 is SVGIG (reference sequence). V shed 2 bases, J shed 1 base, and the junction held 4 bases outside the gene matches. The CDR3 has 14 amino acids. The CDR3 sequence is CAWSSGQPNTEAFF. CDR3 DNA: TGTGCCTGGAGTTCGGGACAGCCGAACACTGAAGCTTTCTTT.